This TCR beta chain appears in the sequencing data of a study of blood T cell repertoires in COVID-19. Turning to the study itself: The samples span acute and convalescent COVID-19 from the United States, Italy and Spain. PBMCs, B-cell-depleted T cells, or T cells were the source of the cDNA or gDNA that made up the material.

Generated by immunoSEQ multiplex PCR, the TCRdb table keeps only in-frame clones and is missing some. The table has approximately 260,000 clones, around 86% seen once. The CDR3 has 14 amino acids. V dropped 0 bases and J dropped 8 bases, with 10 bases sitting between them. CDR1 LGHNT and CDR2 FRNRAP come from the germline V gene. The receptor was isolated from a man over 45 with acute or convalescent COVID-19. The sample was peripheral blood. V is TRBV12-5 and J is TRBJ1-4; a possible D gene is TRBD1 (5 bases). The CDR3 is CASGLVNGGEKLFF. In DNA, the CDR3 is TGTGCTAGTGGTTTGGTAAACGGGGGAGAAAAACTGTTTTTT.